A single sample gave rise to the 2 T cell receptor beta chains below, sequenced in a study of shared clonotypes between healthy human individuals. Profiling relied on immunoSEQ multiplex PCR, and the TCRdb table lists in-frame clones only, not all of them. Seen here are some 1 million clones, approximately 76% observed once, and the top ten hold 1.4% to 1.5%. The sequenced sample consisted of memory CD4+ T cells sorted from blood. The sample's subset: CD45RA-negative fraction. The receptors stem from a man between 18 and 29 years old in good health.

In this sample, this clone turned up once. The genes are TRBV2 and TRBJ1-6; D is unresolved. CDR1 is SNHLY and CDR2 is FYNNEI in the germline V gene. This CDR3 is built from 14 residues. Trimming shortened V by 7 bases and J by 9 bases, and 16 bases separated the two germline ends. CDR3 amino acids: CASMPQSLVSPLHF. The CDR3 nucleotides read TGTGCCAGCATGCCACAGTCTCTTGTTTCACCCCTCCACTTT.

This rearrangement joins TRBV9 to TRBJ1-2; 7 bases are shared with TRBD1. V trimming: 0 bases; J trimming: 6 bases; junction bases outside the gene matches: 11. From germline, CDR1 is SGDLS and CDR2 YYNGEE. The CDR3 spans 16 residues. The CDR3 loop is CASSVVGGHIGHGYTF. CDR3 DNA sequence: TGTGCCAGCAGCGTAGTAGGGGGCCATATCGGGCATGGCTACACCTTC.